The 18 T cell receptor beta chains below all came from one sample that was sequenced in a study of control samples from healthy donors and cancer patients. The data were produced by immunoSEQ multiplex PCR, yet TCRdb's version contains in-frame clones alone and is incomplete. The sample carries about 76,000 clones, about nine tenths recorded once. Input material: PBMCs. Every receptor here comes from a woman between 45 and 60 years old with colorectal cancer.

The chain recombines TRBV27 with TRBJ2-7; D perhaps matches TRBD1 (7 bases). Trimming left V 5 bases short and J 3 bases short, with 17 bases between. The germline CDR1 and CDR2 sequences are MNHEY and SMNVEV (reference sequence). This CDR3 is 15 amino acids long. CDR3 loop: CASSIAGGTDYEQYV. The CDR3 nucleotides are TGTGCCAGCAGTATCGCCGGCGGGACAGACTACGAGCAGTACGTC.

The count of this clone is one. CDR3 DNA: TGTGCCAGCAGTAGTCAGCCCAATCAGCCCCAGCATTTT. This sequence encodes CASSSQPNQPQHF. The V call is TRBV2, the J call TRBJ1-5; D gene unclear. Germline assignment: CDR1 SNHLY and CDR2 FYNNEI. This CDR3 has 13 amino acids. V shed 5 bases and J shed 3 bases, with 8 bases lying between them.

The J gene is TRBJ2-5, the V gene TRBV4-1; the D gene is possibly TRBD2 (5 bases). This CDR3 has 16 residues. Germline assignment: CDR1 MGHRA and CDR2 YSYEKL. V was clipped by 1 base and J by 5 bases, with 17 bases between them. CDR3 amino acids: CASSQGGAGLEETQYF. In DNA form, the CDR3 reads TGCGCCAGCAGCCAAGGGGGAGCAGGACTTGAGGAGACCCAGTACTTC.

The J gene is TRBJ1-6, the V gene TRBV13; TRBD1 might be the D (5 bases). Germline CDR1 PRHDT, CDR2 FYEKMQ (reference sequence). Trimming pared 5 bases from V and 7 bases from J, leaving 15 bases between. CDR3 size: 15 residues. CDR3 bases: TGTGCCAGCAGCCCAATGACGGGGACCAATTCACCCCTCCACTTT. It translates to CASSPMTGTNSPLHF.

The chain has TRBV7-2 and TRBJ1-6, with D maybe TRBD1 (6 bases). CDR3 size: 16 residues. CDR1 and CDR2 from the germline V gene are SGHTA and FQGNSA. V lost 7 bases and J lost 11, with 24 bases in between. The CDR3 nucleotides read TGTGCCAGCAACCTACTACCGACAGGTTCCCTAGCACCCCTCCACTTT. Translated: CASNLLPTGSLAPLHF.

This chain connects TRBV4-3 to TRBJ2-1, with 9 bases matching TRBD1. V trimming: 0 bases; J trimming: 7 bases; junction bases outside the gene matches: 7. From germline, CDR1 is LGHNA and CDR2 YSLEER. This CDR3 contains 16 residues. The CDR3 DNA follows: TGCGCCAGCAGCCAAGATTTGGGGACAGGGTCTAATGAGCAGTTCTTC. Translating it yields CASSQDLGTGSNEQFF.

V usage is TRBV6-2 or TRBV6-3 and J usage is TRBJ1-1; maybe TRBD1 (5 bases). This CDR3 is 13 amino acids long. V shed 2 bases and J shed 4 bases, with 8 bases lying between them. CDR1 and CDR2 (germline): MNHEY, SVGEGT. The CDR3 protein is CASSYGRVTEAFF. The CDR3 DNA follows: TGTGCCAGCAGTTACGGCAGGGTCACTGAAGCTTTCTTT.

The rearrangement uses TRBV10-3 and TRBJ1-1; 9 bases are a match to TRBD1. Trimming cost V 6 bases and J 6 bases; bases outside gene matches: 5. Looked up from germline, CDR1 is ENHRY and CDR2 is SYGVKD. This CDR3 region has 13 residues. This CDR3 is CAIRVQGAAEAFF. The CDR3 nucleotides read TGTGCCATCAGAGTACAGGGGGCGGCTGAAGCTTTCTTT.

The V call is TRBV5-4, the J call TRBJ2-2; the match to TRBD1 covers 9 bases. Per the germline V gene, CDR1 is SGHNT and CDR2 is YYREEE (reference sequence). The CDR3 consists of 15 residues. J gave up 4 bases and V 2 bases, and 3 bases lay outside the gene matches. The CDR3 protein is CASSLQGASTGELFF. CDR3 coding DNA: TGTGCCAGCAGCTTACAGGGGGCTAGCACCGGGGAGCTGTTTTTT.

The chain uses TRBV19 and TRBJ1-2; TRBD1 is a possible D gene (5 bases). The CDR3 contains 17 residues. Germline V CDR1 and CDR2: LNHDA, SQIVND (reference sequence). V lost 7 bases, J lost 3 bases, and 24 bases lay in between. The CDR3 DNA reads TGTGCCAGTACCCCCCCGGGAGTCCAGGGATTGGACTATGGCTACACCTTC. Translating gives CASTPPGVQGLDYGYTF.

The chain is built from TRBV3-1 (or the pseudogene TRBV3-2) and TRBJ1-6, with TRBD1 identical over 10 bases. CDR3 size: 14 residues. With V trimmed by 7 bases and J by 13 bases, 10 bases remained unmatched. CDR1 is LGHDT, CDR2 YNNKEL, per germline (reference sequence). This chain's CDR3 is CASNLGQGKVPLHF. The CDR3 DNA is TGTGCCAGCAACTTGGGACAGGGGAAAGTTCCCCTCCACTTT.

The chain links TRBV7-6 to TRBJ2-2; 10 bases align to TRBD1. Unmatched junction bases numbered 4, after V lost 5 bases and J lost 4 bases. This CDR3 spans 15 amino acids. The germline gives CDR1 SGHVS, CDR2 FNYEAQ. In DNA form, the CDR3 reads TGTGCCAGCAGCCTAGGACAGGGGGGCACCGGGGAGCTGTTTTTT. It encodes CASSLGQGGTGELFF. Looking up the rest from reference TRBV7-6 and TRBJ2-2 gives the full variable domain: GAGVSQSPRYKVTKRGQDVALRCDPISGHVSLYWYRQALGQGPEFLTYFNYEAQQDKSGLPNDRFSAERPEGSISTLTIQRTEQRDSAMYRCASSLGQGGTGELFFGEGSRLTVL.

CDR3 nucleotide sequence: TGTGCCAGCAGCTCCTGGGAGGGACTCATCTCCTACAATGAGCAGTTCTTC. It encodes CASSSWEGLISYNEQFF. J is TRBJ2-1 and V is TRBV21-1; the table assigns TRBD2, which was not confirmed against the DNA. TRBV21-1 is assigned pseudogene status. The CDR3 has 17 residues.

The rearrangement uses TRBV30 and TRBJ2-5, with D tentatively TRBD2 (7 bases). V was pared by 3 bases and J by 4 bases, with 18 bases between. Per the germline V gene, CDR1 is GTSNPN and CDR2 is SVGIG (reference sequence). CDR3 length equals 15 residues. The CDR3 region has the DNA TGTGCCTGGAGGAAAAGGGGGGGGCGAGCAGAGACCCAGTACTTC. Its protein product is CAWRKRGGRAETQYF.

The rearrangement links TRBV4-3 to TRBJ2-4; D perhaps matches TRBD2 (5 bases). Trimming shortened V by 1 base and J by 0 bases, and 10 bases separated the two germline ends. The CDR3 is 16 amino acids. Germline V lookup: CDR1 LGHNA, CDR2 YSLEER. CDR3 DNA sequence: TGCGCCAGCAGCCAAGGGGGAGCGCTAGCCAAAAACATTCAGTACTTC. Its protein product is CASSQGGALAKNIQYF.

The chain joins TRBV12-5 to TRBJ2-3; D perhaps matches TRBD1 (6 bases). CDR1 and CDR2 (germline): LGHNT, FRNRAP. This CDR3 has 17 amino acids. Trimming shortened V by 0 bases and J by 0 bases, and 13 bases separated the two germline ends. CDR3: CASGLVRRTASTDTQYF. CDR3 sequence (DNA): TGTGCTAGTGGTTTGGTACGGAGGACAGCTAGCACAGATACGCAGTATTTT. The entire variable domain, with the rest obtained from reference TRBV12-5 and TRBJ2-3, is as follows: DARVTQTPRHKVTEMGQEVTMRCQPILGHNTVFWYRQTMMQGLELLAYFRNRAPLDDSGMPKDRFSAEMPDATLATLKIQPSEPRDSAVYFCASGLVRRTASTDTQYFGPGTRLTVL.

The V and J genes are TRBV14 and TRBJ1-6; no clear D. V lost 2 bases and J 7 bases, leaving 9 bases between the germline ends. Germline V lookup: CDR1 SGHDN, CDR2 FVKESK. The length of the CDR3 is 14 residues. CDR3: CASSQLVPNSPLHF. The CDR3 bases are TGTGCCAGCAGCCAACTTGTACCCAATTCACCCCTCCACTTT.

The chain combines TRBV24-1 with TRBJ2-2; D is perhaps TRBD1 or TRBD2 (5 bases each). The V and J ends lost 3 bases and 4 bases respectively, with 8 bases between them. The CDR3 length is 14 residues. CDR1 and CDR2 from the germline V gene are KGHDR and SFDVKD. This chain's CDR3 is CATSDPGTTGELFF. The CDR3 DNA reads TGTGCCACCAGTGATCCCGGGACCACCGGGGAGCTGTTTTTT.